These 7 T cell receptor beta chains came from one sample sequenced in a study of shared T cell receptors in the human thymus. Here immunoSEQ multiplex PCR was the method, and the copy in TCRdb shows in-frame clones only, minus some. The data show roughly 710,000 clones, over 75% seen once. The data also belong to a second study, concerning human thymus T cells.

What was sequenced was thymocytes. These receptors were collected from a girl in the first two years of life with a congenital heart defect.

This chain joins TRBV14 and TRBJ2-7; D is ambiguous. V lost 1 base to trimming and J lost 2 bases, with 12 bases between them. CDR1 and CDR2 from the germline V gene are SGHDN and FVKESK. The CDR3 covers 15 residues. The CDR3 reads CASSQGGPYTYEQYF. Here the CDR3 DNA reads TGTGCCAGCAGCCAAGGAGGTCCATATACCTACGAGCAGTACTTC.

The CDR3 is CASSAGDSMNTEAFF. In DNA form, the CDR3 reads TGTGCCAGCAGTGCCGGGGACAGCATGAACACTGAAGCTTTCTTT. The chain links TRBV6-1 to TRBJ1-1; 7 nucleotides align to TRBD1. The CDR3 is 15 residues long. Germline lookup yields CDR1 MNHNS and CDR2 SASEGT. With 4 bases clipped from V and 0 bases from J, the junction kept 5 bases outside the gene matches.

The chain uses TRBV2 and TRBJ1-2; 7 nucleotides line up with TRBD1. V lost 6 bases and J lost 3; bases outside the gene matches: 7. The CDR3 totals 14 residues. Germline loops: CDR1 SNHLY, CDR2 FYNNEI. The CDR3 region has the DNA TGTGCCAGCAGAGGACAGGAAGACTACTATGGCTACACCTTC. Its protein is CASRGQEDYYGYTF. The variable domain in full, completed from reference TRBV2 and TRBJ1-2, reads EPEVTQTPSHQVTQMGQEVILRCVPISNHLYFYWYRQILGQKVEFLVSFYNNEISEKSEIFDDQFSVERPDGSNFTLKIRSTKLEDSAMYFCASRGQEDYYGYTFGSGTRLTVV.

In nucleotides, the CDR3 is TGTGCCAGCAGTGAAGCGCGTTGTGGAACAGGGAACTCCTACGAGCAGTACTTC. Amino acids: CASSEARCGTGNSYEQYF. The chain joins TRBV6-1 to TRBJ2-7, with a possible D match to TRBD1 (6 bases). CDR3 length: 18 residues. CDR1 is MNHNS, CDR2 SASEGT, per germline. V was shortened by 0 bases and J by 0 bases, with 18 bases between the two germline ends.

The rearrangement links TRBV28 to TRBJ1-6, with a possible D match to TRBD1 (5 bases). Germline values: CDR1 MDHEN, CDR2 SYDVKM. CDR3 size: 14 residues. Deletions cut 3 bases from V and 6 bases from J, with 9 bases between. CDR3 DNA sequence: TGTGCCAGCAGTTTTCAGGGAGGTAATTCACCCCTCCACTTT. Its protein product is CASSFQGGNSPLHF.

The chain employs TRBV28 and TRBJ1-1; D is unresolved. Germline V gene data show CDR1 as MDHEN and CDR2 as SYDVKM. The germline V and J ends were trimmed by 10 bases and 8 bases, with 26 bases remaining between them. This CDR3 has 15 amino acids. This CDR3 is CATLEEEPRASEAFF. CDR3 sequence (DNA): TGTGCCACCCTCGAGGAGGAACCTCGGGCCAGCGAAGCTTTCTTT.

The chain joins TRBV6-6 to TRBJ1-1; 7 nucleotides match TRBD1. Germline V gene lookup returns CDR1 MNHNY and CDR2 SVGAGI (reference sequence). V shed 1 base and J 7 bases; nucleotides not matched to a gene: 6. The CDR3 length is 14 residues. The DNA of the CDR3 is TGTGCCAGCAGTTACTATCGGGACAGCCATGAAGCTTTCTTT. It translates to CASSYYRDSHEAFF.